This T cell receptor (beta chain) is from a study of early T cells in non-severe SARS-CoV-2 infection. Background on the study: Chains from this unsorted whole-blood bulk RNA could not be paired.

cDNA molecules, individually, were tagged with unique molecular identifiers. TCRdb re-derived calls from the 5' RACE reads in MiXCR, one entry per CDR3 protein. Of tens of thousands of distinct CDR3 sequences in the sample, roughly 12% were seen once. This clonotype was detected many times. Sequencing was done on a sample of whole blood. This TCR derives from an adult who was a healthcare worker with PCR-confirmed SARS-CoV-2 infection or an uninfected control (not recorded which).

The CDR3 DNA sequence: TGCGCCAGCAGCCAACTTACAGACCAAGAACTGTTTTTT. Translation gives CASSQLTDQELFF. V usage is TRBV4-1 and J usage is TRBJ1-4; D call uncertain. There are 13 residues in the CDR3. The germline CDR1 and CDR2 sequences are MGHRA and YSYEKL. Trimming took off 2 bases at V and 12 bases at J, with 13 bases between the two ends.